This entry lists 27 T cell receptor beta chains sequenced from one sample in a study of vaccination and CD4 T cells after COVID-19 (dated by TCRdb to between 2021 and 2024). Read against the paper, the sample's treatment or condition label means: roughly 10-day PBMC culture with coronavirus spike peptide pools or control peptides (ViraFEST assay). The library was made by PCR. Data came from an Illumina iSeq 100. At the Johns Hopkins FTIC core, DNA from the cultured CD4+ T cells underwent TCR sequencing with the Oncomine TCR Beta short-read assay. TCRdb ran its own pipeline on the public reads, namely fastp trimming at Q25 and MiXCR clone calling, and kept in-frame beta chains. Every distinct CDR3 protein forms one entry, paired with its most common genes and DNA. The sample records about 21,000 distinct CDR3 sequences, less than 60% of which are singletons. Roughly 8.6% of the sample is held by the ten biggest clonotypes.

The antigens these receptors bind are not known. What was sequenced was CD4+ T cells from blood, cultured in vitro. All receptors come from a human donor who had recovered from COVID-19.

Only a few counts were recorded for this clonotype. V and J are TRBV19 and TRBJ2-6; no definite D call. Per germline, CDR1 LNHDA and CDR2 SQIVND (reference sequence). CDR3 length: 17 residues. Trimming took off 3 bases at V and 2 bases at J, with 14 bases between the two ends. The CDR3 sequence: CASSMGRSVPGANVLTF. As DNA, the CDR3 is TGTGCCAGTAGTATGGGCAGGAGCGTCCCTGGGGCCAACGTCCTGACTTTC.

The chain is built from TRBV6-2 or TRBV6-3 and TRBJ1-5, with 12 nucleotides matching TRBD1. The J segment lost 11 bases and the V segment lost 4 bases, leaving 9 bases of the junction unmatched. The CDR3 loop spans 15 amino acids. Germline-derived CDR1 and CDR2 are MNHEY and SVGEGT. This CDR3 is CASSFTRDRGQAQHF. The CDR3 DNA reads as TGTGCCAGCAGTTTTACCCGGGACAGGGGGCAGGCCCAGCATTTT.

The count of this clonotype is one. The junction departs from germline at one end; a sequencing error may be responsible. CDR3 nucleotide sequence: TGTGCCAGTAGTATTTGGAGGGTGGGCAATCAGTCCCAGCATTTT. Translated, it gives CASSIWRVGNQSQHF. V and J are TRBV19 and TRBJ1-5; D is ambiguous. CDR1 LNHDA and CDR2 SQIVND come from the germline V gene (reference sequence). The CDR3 is 15 residues long.

The J gene is TRBJ1-6, the V gene TRBV19, with D possibly matching TRBD1 (5 bases). The V and J ends lost 6 bases and 5 bases respectively, with 17 bases between them. This CDR3 region has 16 residues. Germline assignment: CDR1 LNHDA and CDR2 SQIVND (reference sequence). CDR3 loop: CASSPAGTANNSPLHF. CDR3 DNA: TGTGCCAGTAGCCCCGCGGGGACGGCAAATAATTCACCCCTCCACTTT.

The sample holds a few counts of this clonotype. The chain couples TRBV29-1 to TRBJ1-2, with D possibly TRBD1 on 5 matching bases. Trimming stripped 4 bases from V and 0 bases from J, with 12 bases between. The germline gives CDR1 SQVTM, CDR2 ANQGSEA. The CDR3 sequence is 14 residues long. The CDR3 here is CSVGRRGANYGYTF. The CDR3 DNA sequence: TGCAGCGTTGGTAGGAGGGGCGCTAACTATGGCTACACCTTC.

The chain employs TRBV30 and TRBJ2-3, with D perhaps TRBD1 (6 bases). Germline V gene data show CDR1 as GTSNPN and CDR2 as SVGIG (reference sequence). CDR3 length equals 14 residues. V lost 0 bases, J lost 4 bases, and 11 bases lay in between. CDR3 protein: CAWSVEGGADTQYF. The CDR3 DNA is TGTGCCTGGAGTGTAGAAGGGGGAGCAGATACGCAGTATTTT.

V is TRBV6-4 and J is TRBJ2-1; a possible D gene is TRBD2 (5 bases). This CDR3 comprises 14 residues. The germline V gene encodes CDR1 MRHNA and CDR2 SNTAGT. V was shortened by 3 bases and J by 5 bases, with 11 bases between the two germline ends. CDR3 region: CASSEIDGNNEQFF. In DNA, the CDR3 is TGTGCCAGCAGTGAGATCGACGGGAACAATGAGCAGTTCTTC.

This CDR3 is CAWSVRRQGGYSGANVLTF. CDR3 bases: TGTGCCTGGAGTGTACGACGACAGGGTGGGTACTCTGGGGCCAACGTCCTGACTTTC. The rearrangement joins TRBV30 to TRBJ2-6, with 7 bases lining up with TRBD1. The ends lost 0 bases at V and 0 bases at J; junction bases unmatched: 11. The V gene's germline CDR1 is GTSNPN and CDR2 SVGIG (reference sequence). This CDR3 is built from 19 residues.

This chain joins TRBV27 and TRBJ2-7; tentative D call: TRBD2 (6 bases). CDR3 length: 16 amino acids. Germline loops: CDR1 MNHEY, CDR2 SMNVEV (reference sequence). The ends were cut back, 6 bases at V and 0 bases at J, with 18 bases in the middle. The chain's CDR3 is CASRDPRGRGSYEQYF. CDR3 nucleotide sequence: TGTGCCAGCAGGGATCCCCGGGGGAGAGGCTCCTACGAGCAGTACTTC.

The V gene is TRBV20-1, the J gene TRBJ2-1; no reliable D call. Trimming cost V 3 bases and J 0 bases, with 9 bases left between them. This CDR3 spans 14 amino acids. The germline gives CDR1 DFQATT, CDR2 SNEGSKA (reference sequence). The CDR3 DNA sequence: TGCAGTGCTAGTGCACACAGCTCCTACAATGAGCAGTTCTTC. Protein sequence: CSASAHSSYNEQFF.

Here the CDR3 reads CATSRTGTYEQYF. In DNA, the CDR3 is TGTGCCACCAGTCGAACAGGCACCTACGAGCAGTACTTC. This sequence joins TRBV24-1 and TRBJ2-7; weak D call: TRBD1 (5 bases). CDR3 size: 13 residues. V shed 6 bases and J shed 2 bases, with 10 bases lying between them. Germline-derived CDR1 and CDR2 are KGHDR and SFDVKD.

V usage is TRBV7-9 and J usage is TRBJ2-2; 8 bases align to TRBD1. This CDR3 is 15 amino acids long. The germline CDR1 and CDR2 sequences are SEHNR and FQNEAQ (reference sequence). The V and J ends lost 3 bases and 7 bases, in that order; junction bases with no gene match: 7. CDR3 protein: CASSFGDRGGGELFF. In DNA, the CDR3 is TGTGCCAGCAGCTTTGGAGACAGGGGAGGCGGGGAGCTGTTTTTT.

The chain employs TRBV24-1 and TRBJ1-2; D ambiguous. Germline-derived CDR1 and CDR2 are KGHDR and SFDVKD. V shed 0 bases and J shed 6 bases, with 34 bases lying between them. The CDR3 has 22 amino acids. DNA for the CDR3: TGTGCCACCAGTGATTTGCACAGTGCTTCTTGGCCACCTGCTCCCCCAGAGGATGGCTACACCTTC. Amino acid sequence: CATSDLHSASWPPAPPEDGYTF.

V gene TRBV4-1 combines with J gene TRBJ2-1, with TRBD2 as a possible D gene (5 bases). Germline CDR1 reads MGHRA; CDR2 reads YSYEKL. V lost 0 bases, J lost 7 bases, and 19 bases lay in between. CDR3 length: 17 amino acids. The CDR3 protein is CASSQDDEVVRRNEQFF. CDR3 nucleotides: TGCGCCAGCAGCCAAGATGACGAAGTCGTCAGGAGGAATGAGCAGTTCTTC.

The DNA of the CDR3 is TGTGCCAGCATCTCGGTTCTAGGAACCTATGGCTACACCTTC. This gives the protein CASISVLGTYGYTF. The chain employs TRBV6-1 and TRBJ1-2; the D is unclear. With 7 bases removed from V and 4 bases from J, the gap between germline ends came to 16 bases. Germline loops: CDR1 MNHNS, CDR2 SASEGT. The CDR3 runs to 14 residues.

The V call is TRBV20-1, the J call TRBJ2-7; 9 bases fit TRBD1. CDR3 size: 13 residues. CDR1 and CDR2 (germline): DFQATT, SNEGSKA (reference sequence). V dropped 7 bases and J dropped 4; count of bases not matched to a gene: 8. DNA for the CDR3: TGCAGTGTCCCCGGGACAGGGCAATACGAGCAGTACTTC. This gives the protein CSVPGTGQYEQYF.

Of note for this clonotype: The junction differs from germline at one of its ends, possibly a read error. CDR3 coding DNA: TGTGTCAGCAGTCAGGTCCGGTTGGAAAAACTGTTTTTT. This sequence encodes CVSSQVRLEKLFF. This chain joins TRBV28 and TRBJ1-4; D is unclear. Germline loops: CDR1 MDHEN, CDR2 SYDVKM. The CDR3 loop spans 13 amino acids.

There are a few counts of this clonotype. The CDR3 reads CASSTQGADQPQHF. The CDR3 DNA sequence: TGTGCCAGTAGTACGCAGGGGGCCGATCAGCCCCAGCATTTT. The J gene is TRBJ1-5, the V gene TRBV19, with 8 bases aligning to TRBD1. The CDR3 spans 14 residues. V shed 4 bases, J shed 5 bases, and the junction held 4 bases outside the gene matches. The V gene's germline CDR1 is LNHDA and CDR2 SQIVND (reference sequence).

The chain joins TRBV30 to TRBJ1-2; a possible D gene is TRBD1 (6 bases). V was cut by 1 base and J by 7 bases, with 16 bases left in between. From germline, CDR1 is GTSNPN and CDR2 SVGIG (reference sequence). The CDR3 covers 14 residues. The chain's CDR3 is CAWSAYQGRGGYTF. In DNA form, the CDR3 reads TGTGCCTGGAGTGCCTACCAGGGGAGGGGTGGCTACACCTTC.

The V call is TRBV27, the J call TRBJ1-6; 9 bases align to TRBD1. The CDR3 runs 15 residues. With 1 base clipped from V and 10 bases from J, the junction kept 5 bases outside the gene matches. Per the germline V gene, CDR1 is MNHEY and CDR2 is SMNVEV (reference sequence). The chain's CDR3 is CASSLWDRDGSPLHF. The CDR3 DNA reads TGTGCCAGCAGTTTATGGGACAGGGACGGGTCACCCCTCCACTTT.

V gene TRBV20-1 combines with J gene TRBJ1-5, with 7 nucleotides matching TRBD1. Per germline, CDR1 DFQATT and CDR2 SNEGSKA (reference sequence). The CDR3 is made up of 17 amino acids. V dropped 2 bases and J dropped 4; count of bases not matched to a gene: 14. The CDR3 sequence is CSARSRGGAKRNQPQHF. In DNA form, the CDR3 reads TGCAGTGCTAGATCCAGGGGGGGGGCGAAGAGGAATCAGCCCCAGCATTTT.

The chain uses TRBV20-1 and TRBJ1-5, with D tentatively TRBD1 (5 bases). Germline lookup yields CDR1 DFQATT and CDR2 SNEGSKA (reference sequence). V lost 5 bases and J lost 7, with 18 bases in between. The CDR3 covers 14 residues. This CDR3 is CSAAGRQTGQPQHF. The CDR3, as DNA: TGCAGTGCTGCGGGACGGCAAACAGGCCAGCCCCAGCATTTT.

The chain has TRBV7-2 and TRBJ1-5; 9 bases are a match to TRBD1. This CDR3 has 15 amino acids. The germline CDR1 and CDR2 sequences are SGHTA and FQGNSA. V trimming: 5 bases; J trimming: 11 bases; junction bases outside the gene matches: 13. CDR3 protein: CASSAPGQGLVSQHF. The CDR3 DNA reads as TGTGCCAGCAGCGCTCCGGGACAGGGTCTTGTGTCCCAGCATTTT.

V usage is TRBV7-9 and J usage is TRBJ2-2; 7 nucleotides line up with TRBD1. The CDR3 consists of 17 residues. Germline assignment: CDR1 SEHNR and CDR2 FQNEAQ (reference sequence). V lost 5 bases to trimming and J lost 1 base; unmatched junction nucleotides: 10. DNA of the CDR3: TGTGCCAGCAGCCCTCGACAGGGAGTAAGGAACACCGGGGAGCTGTTTTTT. This translates into CASSPRQGVRNTGELFF. Variable domain in full (rest from reference TRBV7-9 and TRBJ2-2): DTGVSQNPRHKITKRGQNVTFRCDPISEHNRLYWYRQTLGQGPEFLTYFQNEAQLEKSRLLSDRFSAERPKGSFSTLEIQRTEQGDSAMYLCASSPRQGVRNTGELFFGEGSRLTVL.

This clonotype was seen more than once but under ten times. J is TRBJ1-1 and V is TRBV6-5; D gene unclear. Trimming cost V 2 bases and J 0 bases, with 4 bases left between them. The CDR3 is 13 residues long. CDR1 is MNHEY, CDR2 SVGAGI, per germline. CDR3 sequence: CASSYAVNTEAFF. The CDR3 coding sequence is TGTGCCAGCAGTTACGCGGTGAACACTGAAGCTTTCTTT.

The chain recombines TRBV2 with TRBJ2-1; TRBD1 might be the D (6 bases). V was cut by 2 bases and J by 7 bases, with 9 bases left in between. There are 13 residues in the CDR3. Germline values: CDR1 SNHLY, CDR2 FYNNEI. For the CDR3, the DNA is TGTGCCAGCAGTGAACAAGGACAGAATGAGCAGTTCTTC. This encodes CASSEQGQNEQFF.

The chain employs TRBV11-2 and TRBJ1-2; TRBD1 might be the D (6 bases). Germline V gene data show CDR1 as SGHAT and CDR2 as FQNNGV. CDR3 length equals 15 residues. V lost 0 bases, J lost 5 bases, and 13 bases lay in between. The CDR3 region is CASSLDLGRGYGYTF. CDR3 bases: TGTGCCAGCAGCTTAGATCTTGGCAGGGGATATGGCTACACCTTC.